This record looks at one T cell receptor (beta chain) sequence and its context. Its binding antigen is unknown. The record has no base qualities; no much larger clone is one base away. The sample is drawn from a study of blood T cell repertoires in COVID-19 (dated by TCRdb to 2018 to 2020). About the investigation overall: The collaborator samples originated in the United States, Italy and Spain and spanned the acute and convalescent phases of COVID-19. The prospective study material was composed of cDNA or gDNA derived from T cells, B-cell-depleted T cells, or PBMCs. Subjects who had been exposed to COVID-19, were actively infected with it, or had recovered from it provided the deeply sampled blood TCRbeta repertoires that made up the dataset. A freely available public database, intended as a resource for researchers studying the immune response to SARS-CoV-2, is where the repertoires were released. Samples were obtained from the ongoing ImmuneRACE study (first 160 participants) and from approximately 1,200 subjects provided by 6 global collaborators. A de-identified subject ID, COVID-19 status, age in years and sex were almost always included in the sample metadata. Where HLA class I and class II types were available, the types were taken from metadata supplied by the sample provider, not from assay-based typing.

The immunoSEQ Assay, a bias-controlled multiplex PCR, was used to amplify TCRbeta CDR3 regions from genomic DNA. The study's own analysis went as follows. Nucleated cell counts per sample were estimated from amplification of reference gene primers within the assay. To quantify the absolute abundance of each unique TCRbeta CDR3 rearrangement, sequence reads were collapsed and filtered. For each sample, productive Simpson clonality was calculated as the square root of Simpson's diversity index over productive rearrangements. TCRdb took this table from immuneACCESS and kept in-frame rearrangements with V and J called. Such tables lack part of the clones; where checked against another copy, unresolved V genes explain under half of the gap, and the rest is unexplained. D and trimming were read from the DNA, whereas the V and J calls and clone size are those reported in that table. This sample lists 90,000 to 120,000 clones; over 60% were detected once. The top ten constitute 4.3% of the sample.

After removal of 3 bases from V and 1 base from J, the junction retains 9 bases not matched to a gene. Spanning cysteine to phenylalanine, the CDR3 consists of 18 amino acids. Solely the CDR3 DNA is kept, with 54 bases framed from the first base. For CDR1 and CDR2, the germline V gene (reference sequence) lists LNHDA and SQIVND. The collaborating institutions used their own protocols to collect whole blood in K2EDTA tubes. For TCRbeta analysis, collaborators shipped samples in one of three forms: frozen whole blood, isolated PBMCs, or DNA extracted from either of those sample types. The paper's findings and limits, for the study overall: The amount of clinical and demographic metadata varied by source and participant and was provided uncurated.

The sample was peripheral blood. This chain joins TRBV19 to TRBJ2-4; 10 bases in between match TRBD1. This clonotype was obtained from a man between 65 and 85 years old with acute or convalescent COVID-19. The CDR3 amino acid sequence is: CASSIGTGVGGAKNIQYF. The DNA reads as follows: TGTGCCAGTAGTATCGGGACAGGGGTCGGGGGGGCCAAAAACATTCAGTACTTC.